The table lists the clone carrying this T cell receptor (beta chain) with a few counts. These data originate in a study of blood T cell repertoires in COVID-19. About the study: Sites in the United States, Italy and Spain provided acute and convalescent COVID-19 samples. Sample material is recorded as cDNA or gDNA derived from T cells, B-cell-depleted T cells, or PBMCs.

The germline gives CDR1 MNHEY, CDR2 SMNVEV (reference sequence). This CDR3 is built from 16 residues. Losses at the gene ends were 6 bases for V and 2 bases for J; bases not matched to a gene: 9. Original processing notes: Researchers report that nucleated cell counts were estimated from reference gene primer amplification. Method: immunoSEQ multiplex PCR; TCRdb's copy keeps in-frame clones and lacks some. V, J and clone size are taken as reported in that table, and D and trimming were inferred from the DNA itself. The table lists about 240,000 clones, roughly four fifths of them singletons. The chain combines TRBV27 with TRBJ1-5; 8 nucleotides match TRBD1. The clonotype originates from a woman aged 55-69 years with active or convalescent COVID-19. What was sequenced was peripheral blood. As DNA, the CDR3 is TGTGCCAGCAGGCTACAGGGGGGCGGGGGCAATCAGCCCCAGCATTTT. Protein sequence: CASRLQGGGGNQPQHF.